Listed here is a single T cell receptor (beta chain). Clones were read by immunoSEQ multiplex PCR, and TCRdb kept only the in-frame ones, dropping some. Of some 45,000 clones in the sample, roughly 84% were seen once. The record originates from a study of T cell clones after liver transplantation. Study-wide background: At least one year of complete immunosuppression withdrawal without enzymes over twice normal defined tolerance.

This receptor was identified in a human patient who received a liver transplant. Some T cells may have come from the graft donor. The sample was CD4+ T cells from blood, taken 24 months after liver transplant.

CDR3 coding DNA: TGCGCCAGCAGCTTGTGGCAGTGTGTAGATCAGCCCCAGCATTTT. This gives the protein CASSLWQCVDQPQHF. The chain couples TRBV5-1 to TRBJ1-5; D remains ambiguous. V gave up 1 base and J gave up 5 bases, with 13 bases separating them. Looked up from germline, CDR1 is SGHRS and CDR2 is YFSETQ. The CDR3 loop spans 15 amino acids. Using reference TRBV5-1 and TRBJ1-5 for the parts outside the CDR3, the full variable domain is KAGVTQTPRYLIKTRGQQVTLSCSPISGHRSVSWYQQTPGQGLQFLFEYFSETQRNKGNFPGRFSGRQFSNSRSEMNVSTLELGDSALYLCASSLWQCVDQPQHFGDGTRLSIL.